These T cell receptor beta chains were read from a single sample in a study of T-cell reconstitution after alpha-beta-depleted transplantation in children. A single record per CDR3 protein comes from TCRdb applying MiXCR to the PCR reads. The sample gives 250,000 to 400,000 distinct CDR3 sequences, over 20% of which show up once; 11% is in the top ten. The sample here was PBMCs, mostly from graft donor cells, taken 180 days after TCRalphabeta/CD19-depleted stem cell transplant. The receptors were sampled from a male patient younger than 18 who had a stem cell transplant for acute lymphoblastic leukemia, so the T cells may come from the graft donor. CDR3s include the opening cysteine and the closing phenylalanine or tryptophan. The order of the fields is V gene, J gene, D gene, clone size, CDR3 DNA, CDR3 protein. The D gene is left open where the match is weak. Size is stated for part of the rows, as once, few or many counts, or as a class when the clone is expanded.

V gene: TRBV4-1
J gene: TRBJ1-3
D gene: .
clone size: .
CDR3 DNA: TGCGCCAGCAGCCAAGAACAGTTCTCTGGAAACACCATATATTTT
CDR3 protein: CASSQEQFSGNTIYF

V gene: TRBV5-1
J gene: TRBJ1-2
D gene: .
clone size: few
CDR3 DNA: TGCGCCAGCAGCTTGTTACAGGGATCGTCCTATGGCTACACCTTC
CDR3 protein: CASSLLQGSSYGYTF

V gene: TRBV7-8
J gene: TRBJ2-3
D gene: .
clone size: .
CDR3 DNA: TGTGCCAGCAGCTTAGAACGGGGACACACAGATACGCAGTATTTT
CDR3 protein: CASSLERGHTDTQYF

V gene: TRBV6-2/TRBV6-3
J gene: TRBJ1-5
D gene: .
clone size: few
CDR3 DNA: TGTGCCAGCAGTTACGCGGAGCCCCAGCATTTT
CDR3 protein: CASSYAEPQHF

V gene: TRBV20-1
J gene: TRBJ2-7
D gene: TRBD2
clone size: few
CDR3 DNA: TGCAGTGCTAGTGGGAGGGCCGAATCCTACGAGCAGTACTTC
CDR3 protein: CSASGRAESYEQYF

V gene: TRBV7-3
J gene: TRBJ2-7
D gene: TRBD2
clone size: .
CDR3 DNA: TGTGCCAGCAGACCCGATAGCGGGAATTCCTACGAGCAGTACTTC
CDR3 protein: CASRPDSGNSYEQYF

V gene: TRBV7-9
J gene: TRBJ2-7
D gene: TRBD2
clone size: few
CDR3 DNA: TGTGCCAGCAGCCCCGGACTAGCGGGAACCCCTACGGGGCAGTACTTC
CDR3 protein: CASSPGLAGTPTGQYF

V gene: TRBV18
J gene: TRBJ2-3
D gene: .
clone size: .
CDR3 DNA: TGTGCCAGCTCACCGGGGCTACCCCCTAAGGATACGCATTATTTT
CDR3 protein: CASSPGLPPKDTHYF

V gene: TRBV6-5
J gene: TRBJ2-1
D gene: .
clone size: .
CDR3 DNA: TGTGCCAGCAGTTATCGGACTCAGCACAATGAGCAGTTCTTC
CDR3 protein: CASSYRTQHNEQFF

V gene: TRBV12-3/TRBV12-4
J gene: TRBJ1-1
D gene: TRBD1
clone size: .
CDR3 DNA: TGTGCCAGCAGTTTCCCCAGGGGGACTTCATCCCCCAAAAACACTGAAGCTTTCTTT
CDR3 protein: CASSFPRGTSSPKNTEAFF